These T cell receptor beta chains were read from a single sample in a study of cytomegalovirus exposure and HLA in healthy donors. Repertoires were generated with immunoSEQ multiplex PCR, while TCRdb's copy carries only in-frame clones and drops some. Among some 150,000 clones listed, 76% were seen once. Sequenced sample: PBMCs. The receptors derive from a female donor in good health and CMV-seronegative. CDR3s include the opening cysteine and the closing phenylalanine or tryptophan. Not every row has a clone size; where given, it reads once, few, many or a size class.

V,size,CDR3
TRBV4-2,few,CASSQAPQGGYGYTF
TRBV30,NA,CAWSPGYETQYF
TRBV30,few,CAWRARGYGYTF
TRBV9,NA,CASSVGQAGANVLTF
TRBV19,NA,CASRSTKTQYF
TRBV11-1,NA,CASSLSASSLKETQYF
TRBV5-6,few,CASSLAGWGLRDTQYF
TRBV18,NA,CASSPQNEDEQFF
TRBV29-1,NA,CSARQGTGELFF
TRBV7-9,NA,CASSFTLGGDNEQFF
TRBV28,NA,CASSTSGQGVWVSNQPQHF
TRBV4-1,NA,CASSQETSRRVEAFF
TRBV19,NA,CASSSGQGNFGNTIYF
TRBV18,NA,CASSPTGGEPSYTF
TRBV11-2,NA,CASSLWGGGRAGETQYF
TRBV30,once,CAWSVTSGGTGELFF
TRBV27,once,CASSSTGTENSPLHF
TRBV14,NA,CASSQRQGPGELFF
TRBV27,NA,CASSAGGATEAFF
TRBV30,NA,CAWSLDWGGRGGYTF
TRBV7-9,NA,CASSLYPGRSQTQYF
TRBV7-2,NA,CASSLTGGRYEQYF
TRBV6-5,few,CASNKVRLTTEAFF
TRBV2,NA,CASSGTAYSNQPQHF
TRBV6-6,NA,CASSTSGYEQYF
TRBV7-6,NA,CASSPGINQPQHF
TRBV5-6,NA,CASSFAGGRGDTQYF
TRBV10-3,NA,CATGQAPDTGELFF
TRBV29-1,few,CSVRSGSSYNEQFF
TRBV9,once,CASSVGERGEQYF